This T cell receptor beta chain was captured by sequencing in a study of cytotoxic CD8 clonotypes in ibrutinib-treated CLL. CDR1 and CDR2 (germline): MDHEN, SYDVKM. The CDR3 length is 14 residues. V gave up 2 bases and J gave up 6 bases; unmatched junction bases: 2. Clones were sequenced by immunoSEQ multiplex PCR, and TCRdb holds only the in-frame ones, with some missing. The table has a few hundred thousand clones, around 66% seen once. This clone was seen only a few times. Sequenced here: PBMCs, sampled after 36 months of ibrutinib treatment. The origin of this receptor is a human donor with chronic lymphocytic leukemia. The chain links TRBV28 to TRBJ1-5, with 9 bases fitting TRBD1. DNA for the CDR3: TGTGCCAGCAGTTTACGGACAGGGGCTCAGCCCCAGCATTTT. This gives the protein CASSLRTGAQPQHF. Full variable domain (outside the CDR3, taken from reference TRBV28 and TRBJ1-5): DVKVTQSSRYLVKRTGEKVFLECVQDMDHENMFWYRQDPGLGLRLIYFSYDVKMKEKGDIPEGYSVSREKKERFSLILESASTNQTSMYLCASSLRTGAQPQHFGDGTRLSIL.